This is a list of T cell receptor beta chains from one sample in a study of somatic mutations in cytotoxic T cells in rheumatoid arthritis. Produced via immunoSEQ multiplex PCR; TCRdb's table is partial and in-frame only. Of roughly 25,000 clones in the sample, 70% to 85% were seen once. The source material was CD8+ T cells sorted from blood. These receptors were obtained from a woman between 18 and 29 years old in good health. Each CDR3 is given without its conserved first and last residue. The order of the fields is CDR3 protein, D gene, J gene, V gene, clone size. The D gene is left open where the match is weak. Size tells how often a clone was seen (once, few, many) or the class of an expanded clone, and some rows leave it out.

cdr3_aa: ASGTGPTYNEQF
d_call: NA
j_call: TRBJ2-1
v_call: TRBV27
clone_size: NA

cdr3_aa: ASSLGGLQGTNTEAF
d_call: TRBD1
j_call: TRBJ1-1
v_call: TRBV11-2
clone_size: once

cdr3_aa: AISDGTSGLRETQY
d_call: TRBD2
j_call: TRBJ2-5
v_call: TRBV10-3
clone_size: NA

cdr3_aa: ASSEAITRGTGELF
d_call: NA
j_call: TRBJ2-2
v_call: TRBV6-1
clone_size: NA

cdr3_aa: ASGTDLYEQY
d_call: TRBD1
j_call: TRBJ2-7
v_call: TRBV19
clone_size: few

cdr3_aa: ASSLFGRDSDTQY
d_call: NA
j_call: TRBJ2-3
v_call: TRBV28
clone_size: once

cdr3_aa: ASSYPDNEQF
d_call: NA
j_call: TRBJ2-1
v_call: TRBV6-5
clone_size: NA

cdr3_aa: ATSPPGSANEKLF
d_call: NA
j_call: TRBJ1-4
v_call: TRBV15
clone_size: NA

cdr3_aa: ASSAWTGGRTEAF
d_call: TRBD1
j_call: TRBJ1-1
v_call: TRBV19
clone_size: NA

cdr3_aa: ASSVGKTGGNYGYT
d_call: TRBD1
j_call: TRBJ1-2
v_call: TRBV9
clone_size: NA

cdr3_aa: ATHDRDDEKLF
d_call: TRBD1
j_call: TRBJ1-4
v_call: TRBV6-6
clone_size: NA

cdr3_aa: ASSQYSGNTIY
d_call: NA
j_call: TRBJ1-3
v_call: TRBV7-2
clone_size: NA

cdr3_aa: ASSDNPSGSYEQY
d_call: TRBD2
j_call: TRBJ2-7
v_call: TRBV7-9
clone_size: NA

cdr3_aa: AWSPLPGQGITDTQY
d_call: TRBD1
j_call: TRBJ2-3
v_call: TRBV30
clone_size: NA

cdr3_aa: AISEPRSEQF
d_call: NA
j_call: TRBJ2-1
v_call: TRBV10-3
clone_size: few

cdr3_aa: ASRDSRWDTQY
d_call: NA
j_call: TRBJ2-3
v_call: TRBV19
clone_size: once

cdr3_aa: ASSQVMSKYNEQF
d_call: NA
j_call: TRBJ2-1
v_call: TRBV14
clone_size: NA

cdr3_aa: ASSQFPGQGIN
d_call: TRBD1
j_call: TRBJ2-7
v_call: TRBV27
clone_size: few

cdr3_aa: ASRPGTGDYEQF
d_call: TRBD1
j_call: TRBJ2-1
v_call: TRBV5-1
clone_size: NA

cdr3_aa: ASSIVSANTEAF
d_call: NA
j_call: TRBJ1-1
v_call: TRBV19
clone_size: few

cdr3_aa: ASRRGRGVDATNEKLF
d_call: NA
j_call: TRBJ1-4
v_call: TRBV7-9
clone_size: NA

cdr3_aa: ASSSYDSYTDTQY
d_call: NA
j_call: TRBJ2-3
v_call: TRBV6-6
clone_size: NA

cdr3_aa: ASRDTYEQY
d_call: NA
j_call: TRBJ2-7
v_call: TRBV2
clone_size: NA

cdr3_aa: ASSLSFGGSFVYEQY
d_call: NA
j_call: TRBJ2-7
v_call: TRBV5-5
clone_size: NA

cdr3_aa: ASSRALAKNIQY
d_call: NA
j_call: TRBJ2-4
v_call: TRBV28
clone_size: NA

cdr3_aa: ASSLGGVAQY
d_call: NA
j_call: TRBJ2-5
v_call: TRBV11-2
clone_size: NA

cdr3_aa: ASSFPPDGRTYEQY
d_call: TRBD2
j_call: TRBJ2-7
v_call: TRBV28
clone_size: NA

cdr3_aa: ASSAGAGNQPQH
d_call: NA
j_call: TRBJ1-5
v_call: TRBV9
clone_size: NA

cdr3_aa: ASSSPGTGYNEQF
d_call: TRBD1
j_call: TRBJ2-1
v_call: TRBV5-4
clone_size: NA

cdr3_aa: ASSSGTGLGYTEAF
d_call: TRBD1
j_call: TRBJ1-1
v_call: TRBV9
clone_size: few

cdr3_aa: AWSVGSYYEQY
d_call: NA
j_call: TRBJ2-7
v_call: TRBV30
clone_size: few

cdr3_aa: SVEAPDSSGANVLT
d_call: NA
j_call: TRBJ2-6
v_call: TRBV29-1
clone_size: NA

cdr3_aa: AWTWDNTGELF
d_call: NA
j_call: TRBJ2-2
v_call: TRBV30
clone_size: NA

cdr3_aa: ASSLEGSGNEQF
d_call: NA
j_call: TRBJ2-1
v_call: TRBV7-9
clone_size: NA

cdr3_aa: ASSWGLDATQY
d_call: TRBD2
j_call: TRBJ2-5
v_call: TRBV6-6
clone_size: few

cdr3_aa: ASSEGREFSPLH
d_call: NA
j_call: TRBJ1-6
v_call: TRBV25-1
clone_size: NA

cdr3_aa: ASSPPATGAHPTDTQY
d_call: TRBD1
j_call: TRBJ2-3
v_call: TRBV28
clone_size: once

cdr3_aa: ASSLRGIDEQF
d_call: NA
j_call: TRBJ2-1
v_call: TRBV28
clone_size: NA

cdr3_aa: ASSQEGFAASYNEQF
d_call: NA
j_call: TRBJ2-1
v_call: TRBV4-1
clone_size: NA

cdr3_aa: ASSRDEKYNEQF
d_call: NA
j_call: TRBJ2-1
v_call: TRBV28
clone_size: NA

cdr3_aa: ASSLSSGSHETQY
d_call: TRBD2
j_call: TRBJ2-5
v_call: TRBV5-4
clone_size: once

cdr3_aa: ASRWAEYEQY
d_call: NA
j_call: TRBJ2-7
v_call: TRBV6-1
clone_size: NA

cdr3_aa: ASSLPLAGIHEQY
d_call: TRBD2
j_call: TRBJ2-7
v_call: TRBV28
clone_size: NA

cdr3_aa: ASSISRVAGDEQF
d_call: TRBD2
j_call: TRBJ2-1
v_call: TRBV19
clone_size: once